This T cell receptor (beta chain) is from a study of shared clonotypes between healthy human individuals. V lost 3 bases and J lost 5; bases outside the gene matches: 16. Germline assignment: CDR1 MNHEY and CDR2 SMNVEV (reference sequence). This CDR3 is 19 amino acids long. Study-level results: Investigators collected only blood, and repertoires in tissues likely differ.

The naive CD8 subset, CD45RO-negative cells positively selected for CCR7, excluded terminally differentiated effector memory CD45RA+ cells. Assay used: immunoSEQ multiplex PCR; TCRdb lists only in-frame clones, some missing. This sample has millions of clones, with more than 85% found just once. In the case of this clone: The antigen remains unidentified.

The sequencing sample was made of naive CD8+ T cells from PBMCs. The chain recombines TRBV27 with TRBJ2-2; TRBD1 matches at 9 bases. The receptor comes from a man aged 18 to 29 in good health. Some clones in this sample may be carry-over from other donors' samples. CDR3 in amino acids: CASSFGVGTGTLGTGELFF. The CDR3, as DNA: TGTGCCAGCAGTTTTGGAGTCGGGACAGGGACCTTGGGGACCGGGGAGCTGTTTTTT.